The 10 T cell receptor beta chains listed next were all sequenced from one sample in a study of T cell repertoires in cytomegalovirus infection. These TCRs are of unknown antigen specificity. TCRdb re-analysed the reads in MiXCR, keeping a single row per CDR3 protein. Altogether roughly 990,000 distinct CDR3 sequences are present, approximately 31% being singletons, with the ten largest covering roughly 13%. The sequencing used cultured CD8+ T cells from PBMCs, collected from culture after CMV antigen stimulation. The receptors stem from a human donor in good health (CMV status not recorded). Some clones in this sample may be carry-over from other donors' samples.

This clonotype has ten or more counts. The chain carries TRBV7-9 and TRBJ2-1; D is unresolved. The germline V gene encodes CDR1 SEHNR and CDR2 FQNEAQ (reference sequence). CDR3 length equals 13 residues. V lost 5 bases and J 6 bases, leaving 11 bases between the germline ends. The DNA of the CDR3 is TGTGCCAGCAGCCTTCGACCCAGCAATGAGCAGTTCTTC. Translated: CASSLRPSNEQFF.

This clonotype was counted at least ten times. This sequence joins TRBV7-9 and TRBJ2-1; 7 positions agree with TRBD1. With V trimmed by 6 bases and J by 13 bases, 18 bases remained unmatched. The CDR3 loop spans 15 amino acids. The germline CDR1 and CDR2 sequences are SEHNR and FQNEAQ (reference sequence). The CDR3 sequence: CASSDDRERRFLQFF. CDR3 sequence (DNA): TGTGCCAGCAGTGACGACAGGGAGCGGCGGTTCTTACAGTTCTTC.

CDR3: CASSYSALGDYTGELFF. The CDR3 bases are TGTGCCAGCAGTTACTCTGCCCTGGGGGATTACACCGGGGAGCTGTTTTTT. This chain connects TRBV6-6 to TRBJ2-2, with D possibly being TRBD1 or TRBD2 (5 bases each). CDR3 size: 17 residues. V was trimmed by 0 bases and J by 3 bases, leaving 14 bases between them. Germline V lookup: CDR1 MNHNY, CDR2 SVGAGI (reference sequence).

This rearrangement joins TRBV6-5 to TRBJ1-2; no clear D gene. The CDR3 is 14 amino acids. Germline V lookup: CDR1 MNHEY, CDR2 SVGAGI. V gave up 2 bases and J gave up 8 bases, with 15 bases separating them. The CDR3: CASSYGYSMGGYTF. CDR3 coding DNA: TGTGCCAGCAGTTACGGGTATTCTATGGGCGGCTACACCTTC.

This clonotype has just a few counts. The chain uses TRBV5-6 and TRBJ2-7; 9 nucleotides agree with TRBD1. J lost 6 bases, V lost 4 bases, and 11 bases had no gene match. Germline CDR1 is SGHDT and CDR2 is YYEEEE. The CDR3 has 15 residues. CDR3 sequence reads: CASSPPDRGISEQYV. As DNA, the CDR3 is TGTGCCAGCAGCCCGCCGGACAGGGGAATAAGCGAGCAGTACGTC.

This chain links TRBV19 with TRBJ2-2; no definite D call. Germline V gene lookup returns CDR1 LNHDA and CDR2 SQIVND (reference sequence). Deletions cut 11 bases from V and 1 base from J, with 8 bases between. The CDR3 covers 12 residues. In DNA form, the CDR3 reads TGTGCCCTTGACGGGAACACCGGGGAGCTGTTTTTT. Protein: CALDGNTGELFF.

V gene TRBV14 combines with J gene TRBJ2-3; D is uncertain. Per the germline V gene, CDR1 is SGHDN and CDR2 is FVKESK. The length of the CDR3 is 15 residues. Trimming left V 4 bases short and J 0 bases short, with 11 bases between. CDR3 DNA sequence: TGTGCCAGCAGCCCCTTAGAGGCCAGCACAGATACGCAGTATTTT. Protein sequence: CASSPLEASTDTQYF.

The gene calls are TRBV7-6 and TRBJ2-1, with 10 bases identical to TRBD2. Germline V gene data show CDR1 as SGHVS and CDR2 as FNYEAQ. V lost 4 bases to trimming and J lost 6 bases; unmatched junction nucleotides: 9. The CDR3 totals 16 residues. The CDR3 is CASSSSGGAVVNEQFF. In DNA form, the CDR3 reads TGTGCCAGCAGCTCGAGCGGGGGGGCCGTCGTCAATGAGCAGTTCTTC.

The chain has TRBV6-5 and TRBJ1-5; D is possibly TRBD1 (5 bases). The CDR3 is 15 residues long. Looked up from germline, CDR1 is MNHEY and CDR2 is SVGAGI. V lost 2 bases and J 0 bases, leaving 8 bases between the germline ends. CDR3 region: CASSYAGGSNQPQHF. In nucleotides, the CDR3 is TGTGCCAGCAGTTACGCCGGGGGTAGCAATCAGCCCCAGCATTTT.

The V and J genes are TRBV2 and TRBJ2-7, with 7 bases that match TRBD1. Germline lookup yields CDR1 SNHLY and CDR2 FYNNEI. The CDR3 contains 13 residues. The V gene end was trimmed by 4 bases and the J gene end by 5 bases; junction bases not matched to a gene: 5. The CDR3 DNA reads TGTGCCAGCAGTGTTAGCAGGGGGAACGAGCAGTACTTC. Amino acids: CASSVSRGNEQYF. Supplemented by reference TRBV2 and TRBJ2-7, the full variable domain reads EPEVTQTPSHQVTQMGQEVILRCVPISNHLYFYWYRQILGQKVEFLVSFYNNEISEKSEIFDDQFSVERPDGSNFTLKIRSTKLEDSAMYFCASSVSRGNEQYFGPGTRLTVT.